The 27 T cell receptor beta chains below come from one sample, sequenced in a study of blood T cell repertoires in COVID-19. Assay: immunoSEQ multiplex PCR; the TCRdb copy retains only in-frame clones and omits some. The data show approximately 360,000 clones, around 89% seen once. The sequenced sample consisted of peripheral blood. The origin of the receptors is a man aged 40-49 years with acute or convalescent COVID-19.

The chain employs TRBV27 and TRBJ2-7, with D possibly being TRBD2 (6 bases). This CDR3 has 14 amino acids. V dropped 2 bases and J dropped 3 bases, with 11 bases sitting between them. Germline-derived CDR1 and CDR2 are MNHEY and SMNVEV (reference sequence). This CDR3 is CASSLGRTIYEQYF. CDR3 in DNA: TGTGCCAGCAGTTTAGGTAGGACTATCTACGAGCAGTACTTC.

The CDR3 nucleotides are TGTGCCAGTAAAGGCTCGACCGGGACTAGCGGGAGTGGCGAGCAGTTCTTC. It encodes CASKGSTGTSGSGEQFF. The gene calls are TRBV19 and TRBJ2-1; 14 bases align to TRBD2. This CDR3 is built from 17 residues. CDR1 is LNHDA, CDR2 SQIVND, per germline (reference sequence). V was clipped by 7 bases and J by 10 bases; unmatched bases: 15.

The chain has TRBV5-4 and TRBJ2-5, with D perhaps matching TRBD1 (7 bases). V dropped 4 bases and J dropped 1 base, with 17 bases sitting between them. The germline V gene encodes CDR1 SGHNT and CDR2 YYREEE (reference sequence). This CDR3 spans 16 amino acids. The CDR3 bases are TGTGCCAGCAGCGCGGGACAGCCTACCTTCCAAGAGACCCAGTACTTC. Translating it yields CASSAGQPTFQETQYF.

J is TRBJ1-6 and V is TRBV3-1 (or the pseudogene TRBV3-2); D ambiguous. The ends were cut back, 1 base at V and 1 base at J, with 5 bases in the middle. Germline-derived CDR1 and CDR2 are LGHDT and YNNKEL (reference sequence). This CDR3 has 15 residues. The CDR3 DNA sequence: TGTGCCAGCAGCCAAGGGCAATCCTATAATTCACCCCTCCACTTT. This encodes CASSQGQSYNSPLHF.

V and J are TRBV7-9 and TRBJ2-1; 12 bases agree with TRBD2. Germline-derived CDR1 and CDR2 are SEHNR and FQNEAQ (reference sequence). The V and J ends lost 5 bases and 1 base, in that order; junction bases with no gene match: 9. The CDR3 extends over 18 amino acids. CDR3 loop: CASSTPPGLAGSYNEQFF. The CDR3 DNA sequence: TGTGCCAGCAGCACACCGCCGGGACTAGCGGGTTCCTACAATGAGCAGTTCTTC.

The rearrangement joins TRBV6-5 to TRBJ1-1; 8 nucleotides align to TRBD1. Germline V gene sequence: CDR1 MNHEY, CDR2 SVGAGI. This CDR3 spans 16 amino acids. The V and J ends lost 4 bases and 3 bases, in that order; junction bases with no gene match: 10. In DNA, the CDR3 is TGTGCCAGCAGTTGGACAGGGATAGTCCTGGACACTGAAGCTTTCTTT. Its protein product is CASSWTGIVLDTEAFF.

The gene calls are TRBV28 and TRBJ2-7; the D gene is possibly TRBD1 (6 bases). CDR1 and CDR2 from the germline V gene are MDHEN and SYDVKM. Trimming took 4 bases from V and 4 from J, leaving 11 bases between them. The CDR3 consists of 13 residues. The CDR3: CASSSSDRYEQYF. The CDR3 DNA follows: TGTGCCAGCAGTTCCTCCGACAGGTACGAGCAGTACTTC.

J is TRBJ1-3 and V is TRBV6-5; D uncertain. This CDR3 comprises 11 residues. V was clipped by 6 bases and J by 3 bases, with 3 bases between them. Germline values: CDR1 MNHEY, CDR2 SVGAGI. CDR3 sequence reads: CASRYGNTIYF. The CDR3 DNA reads TGTGCCAGCAGATATGGAAACACCATATATTTT.

This chain uses TRBV9 with TRBJ2-7, with D perhaps TRBD2 (6 bases). V lost 0 bases and J lost 4, with 14 bases in between. The CDR3 sequence is 15 residues long. The germline V gene has CDR1 SGDLS and CDR2 YYNGEE. Here the CDR3 reads CASSVGSGRRYEQYF. The CDR3 DNA is TGTGCCAGCAGCGTAGGTTCGGGGAGGCGGTACGAGCAGTACTTC.

The chain uses TRBV27 and TRBJ1-5, with 7 bases matching TRBD1. This CDR3 has 13 residues. With 7 bases clipped from V and 4 bases from J, the junction kept 4 bases outside the gene matches. CDR1 and CDR2 (germline): MNHEY, SMNVEV (reference sequence). The CDR3 DNA reads as TGTGCCAGCAAAGGGGGCTATAATCAGCCCCAGCATTTT. Amino acid sequence: CASKGGYNQPQHF.

The chain has TRBV11-1 and TRBJ1-6; unclear D gene. Trimming removed 3 bases at V and 7 bases at J, with 4 bases between. The V gene's germline CDR1 is SGHAT and CDR2 FQDESV (reference sequence). The CDR3 consists of 12 residues. CDR3 region: CASSLRNSPLHF. The CDR3 bases are TGTGCCAGCAGCTTGCGGAATTCACCCCTCCACTTT.

V and J are TRBV11-2 and TRBJ2-7; TRBD1 aligns across 10 bases. The CDR3 has 16 amino acids. Trimming cost V 5 bases and J 3 bases; bases outside gene matches: 10. Germline V gene sequence: CDR1 SGHAT, CDR2 FQNNGV. This CDR3 reads CASSDPGQGSSYEQYF. CDR3 DNA sequence: TGTGCCAGCAGCGACCCGGGACAGGGGTCTAGCTACGAGCAGTACTTC.

V usage is TRBV7-3 and J usage is TRBJ2-3, with 9 bases matching TRBD1. The CDR3 totals 15 residues. V lost 5 bases and J lost 6; bases outside the gene matches: 9. Germline-derived CDR1 and CDR2 are SGHTA and FQGTGA. The CDR3 spells CASSPRDRARDTQYF. The CDR3 bases are TGTGCCAGCAGCCCTCGGGACAGGGCACGGGATACGCAGTATTTT.

The rearrangement uses TRBV14 and TRBJ1-6, with D unclear. The CDR3 totals 15 residues. Trimming left V 0 bases short and J 7 bases short, with 10 bases between. Germline V gene sequence: CDR1 SGHDN, CDR2 FVKESK. In DNA, the CDR3 is TGTGCCAGCAGCCAAGACAGGCCTCCCAATTCACCCCTCCACTTT. Translation gives CASSQDRPPNSPLHF.

This CDR3 reads CASTQGLTLYEQYF. CDR3 bases: TGTGCCAGCACCCAGGGACTGACGCTCTACGAGCAGTACTTC. J is TRBJ2-7 and V is TRBV28; D possibly corresponds to TRBD2 (6 bases). The CDR3 spans 14 residues. Germline V CDR1 and CDR2: MDHEN, SYDVKM. Trimming cost V 7 bases and J 3 bases, with 16 bases left between them.

The chain links TRBV19 to TRBJ1-4, with 10 bases matching TRBD1. The junction had 6 bases not matched to a gene; V was cut back by 7 bases and J by 7 bases. CDR3 length: 14 amino acids. Germline V gene data show CDR1 as LNHDA and CDR2 as SQIVND (reference sequence). The CDR3 nucleotides are TGTGCCAGTAATGAGGGACAGGGGTTTGAAAAACTGTTTTTT. This sequence encodes CASNEGQGFEKLFF.

The rearrangement uses TRBV15 and TRBJ2-7, with D tentatively TRBD2 (6 bases). CDR3 length: 15 residues. Trimming stripped 0 bases from V and 7 bases from J, with 16 bases between. The V gene's germline CDR1 is LNHNV and CDR2 YYDKDF (reference sequence). CDR3 DNA: TGTGCCACCAGCAGAGATCGCGGCAGGGCGGGGGAGCAGTACTTC. Translated: CATSRDRGRAGEQYF.

The rearrangement links TRBV9 to TRBJ2-7; maybe TRBD1 (6 bases). Trimming removed 2 bases at V and 3 bases at J, with 12 bases between. Germline V lookup: CDR1 SGDLS, CDR2 YYNGEE. The CDR3 extends over 14 amino acids. The CDR3 loop is CASSVSGANYEQYF. CDR3 DNA sequence: TGTGCCAGCAGCGTTTCAGGGGCCAACTACGAGCAGTACTTC.

This sequence joins TRBV9 and TRBJ1-4; 7 bases match TRBD1. The CDR3 loop spans 16 amino acids. Germline assignment: CDR1 SGDLS and CDR2 YYNGEE. V shed 3 bases, J shed 5 bases, and the junction held 10 bases outside the gene matches. CDR3 nucleotides: TGTGCCAGCAGCGCCGGTTGGACAGGTTTCAATGAAAAACTGTTTTTT. Encoded protein: CASSAGWTGFNEKLFF.

The gene calls are TRBV7-9 and TRBJ1-4; TRBD1 might be the D (6 bases). The V end lost 1 base, the J end lost 3 bases, and 6 bases lay between the germline ends. The germline CDR1 and CDR2 sequences are SEHNR and FQNEAQ (reference sequence). The CDR3 sequence is 14 residues long. The DNA of the CDR3 is TGTGCCAGCAGCTTAGGGGGGCCTAATGAAAAACTGTTTTTT. Protein product: CASSLGGPNEKLFF.

On this clone: Since a much larger clone is just one base distant, this may be a read error. The chain recombines TRBV5-4 with TRBJ1-2; TRBD1 matches at 7 bases. This CDR3 comprises 12 residues. Germline V gives CDR1 SGHNT, CDR2 YYREEE (reference sequence). J gave up 5 bases and V 4 bases, and 2 bases lay outside the gene matches. This chain's CDR3 is CASSQQGYGYTF. Written as DNA, the CDR3 is TGTGCCAGCAGCCAACAGGGGTATGGCTACACCTTC. Full variable domain (missing parts from reference TRBV5-4 and TRBJ1-2): ETGVTQSPTHLIKTRGQQVTLRCSSQSGHNTVSWYQQALGQGPQFIFQYYREEENGRGNFPPRFSGLQFPNYSSELNVNALELDDSALYLCASSQQGYGYTFGSGTRLTVV.

This clone was seen a single time. This chain uses TRBV7-9 with TRBJ1-3; D ambiguous. Trimming took 7 bases from V and 3 from J, leaving 13 bases between them. Germline assignment: CDR1 SEHNR and CDR2 FQNEAQ (reference sequence). The CDR3 runs 14 residues. CDR3 sequence (DNA): TGTGCCAGCACCGGAGGGAGCATTGGAAACACCATATATTTT. Protein: CASTGGSIGNTIYF. Full variable domain (remainder filled in from reference TRBV7-9 and TRBJ1-3): DTGVSQNPRHKITKRGQNVTFRCDPISEHNRLYWYRQTLGQGPEFLTYFQNEAQLEKSRLLSDRFSAERPKGSFSTLEIQRTEQGDSAMYLCASTGGSIGNTIYFGEGSWLTVV.

The V gene is TRBV5-6, the J gene TRBJ1-3; TRBD1 matches 7 bases. Germline V gives CDR1 SGHDT, CDR2 YYEEEE. The CDR3 totals 16 residues. The V gene end was trimmed by 1 base and the J gene end by 3 bases; junction bases not matched to a gene: 7. DNA of the CDR3: TGTGCCAGCAGCTTGACAGGGGAGAACCGTGGAAACACCATATATTTT. As protein: CASSLTGENRGNTIYF.

This chain joins TRBV27 and TRBJ2-3, with TRBD2 matching 11 bases. Germline V gene sequence: CDR1 MNHEY, CDR2 SMNVEV (reference sequence). The CDR3 is made up of 18 amino acids. The V and J ends lost 1 base and 1 base, in that order; junction bases with no gene match: 7. CDR3 sequence reads: CASSLFGGSGRGTDTQYF. The CDR3 DNA is TGTGCCAGCAGTTTATTCGGGGGTAGCGGGAGGGGCACAGATACGCAGTATTTT.

This chain connects TRBV28 to TRBJ1-5; TRBD1 agrees at 7 bases. The CDR3 runs to 18 residues. Per germline, CDR1 MDHEN and CDR2 SYDVKM. The V and J ends lost 1 base and 1 base, in that order; junction bases with no gene match: 10. This CDR3 is CASSLLGTRTGSNQPQHF. The CDR3 DNA is TGTGCCAGCAGTTTATTGGGGACGCGGACAGGCAGCAATCAGCCCCAGCATTTT.

The chain uses TRBV30 and TRBJ2-7, with D perhaps TRBD1 (6 bases). Trimming stripped 2 bases from V and 4 bases from J, with 9 bases between. The CDR3 is 12 amino acids. The V gene's germline CDR1 is GTSNPN and CDR2 SVGIG (reference sequence). CDR3 in amino acids: CAWSSQGYEQYF. In nucleotides, the CDR3 is TGTGCCTGGAGTTCACAGGGATACGAGCAGTACTTC.

V gene TRBV28 combines with J gene TRBJ2-5; 7 nucleotides match TRBD1. J gave up 5 bases and V 4 bases, and 13 bases lay outside the gene matches. Germline-derived CDR1 and CDR2 are MDHEN and SYDVKM. This CDR3 comprises 16 residues. The CDR3 bases are TGTGCCAGCAGTTCCACCTCTCGACAGGGATTGGAGACCCAGTACTTC. Translation: CASSSTSRQGLETQYF.